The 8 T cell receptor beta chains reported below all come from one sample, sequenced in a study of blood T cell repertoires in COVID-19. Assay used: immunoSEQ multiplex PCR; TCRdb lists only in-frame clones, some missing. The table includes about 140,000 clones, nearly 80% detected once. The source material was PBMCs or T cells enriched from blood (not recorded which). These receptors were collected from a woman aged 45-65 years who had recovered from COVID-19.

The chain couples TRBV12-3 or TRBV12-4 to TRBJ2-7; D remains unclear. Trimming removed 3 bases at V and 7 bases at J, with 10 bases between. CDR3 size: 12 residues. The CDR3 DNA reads TGTGCCAGCAGTTTCCCAAGCCGGGAGCAGTACTTC. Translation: CASSFPSREQYF.

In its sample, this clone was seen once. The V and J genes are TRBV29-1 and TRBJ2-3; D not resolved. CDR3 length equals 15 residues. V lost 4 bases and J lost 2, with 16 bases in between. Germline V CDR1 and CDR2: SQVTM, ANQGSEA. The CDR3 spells CSVVGSTTPTDTQYF. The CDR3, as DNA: TGCAGCGTTGTTGGTAGTACCACCCCCACAGATACGCAGTATTTT.

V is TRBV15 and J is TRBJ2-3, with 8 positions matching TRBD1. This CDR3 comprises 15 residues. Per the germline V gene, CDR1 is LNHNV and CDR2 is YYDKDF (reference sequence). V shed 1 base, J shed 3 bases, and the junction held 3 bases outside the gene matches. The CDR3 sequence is CATSRGWTGTDTQYF. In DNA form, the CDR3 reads TGTGCCACCAGCAGAGGGTGGACAGGGACAGATACGCAGTATTTT.

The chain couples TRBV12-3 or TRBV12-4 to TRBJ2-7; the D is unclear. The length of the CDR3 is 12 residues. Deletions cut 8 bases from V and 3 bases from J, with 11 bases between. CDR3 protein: CASGLLHYEQYF. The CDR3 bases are TGTGCCAGCGGGCTCCTCCACTACGAGCAGTACTTC.

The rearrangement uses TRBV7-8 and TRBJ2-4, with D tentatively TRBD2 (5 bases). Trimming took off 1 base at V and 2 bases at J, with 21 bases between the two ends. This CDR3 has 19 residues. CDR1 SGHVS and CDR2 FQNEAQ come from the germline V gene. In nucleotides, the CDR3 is TGTGCCAGCAGCTTAGGGCACCACCCCATCGCGGACTCCAAAAACATTCAGTACTTC. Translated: CASSLGHHPIADSKNIQYF.

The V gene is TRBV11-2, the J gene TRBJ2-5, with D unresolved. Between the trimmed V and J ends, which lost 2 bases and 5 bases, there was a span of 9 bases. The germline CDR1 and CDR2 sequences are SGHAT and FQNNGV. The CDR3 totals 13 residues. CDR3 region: CASSLTSLETQYF. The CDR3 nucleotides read TGTGCCAGCAGCTTAACGAGTTTGGAGACCCAGTACTTC. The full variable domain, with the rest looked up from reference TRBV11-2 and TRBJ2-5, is EAGVAQSPRYKIIEKRQSVAFWCNPISGHATLYWYQQILGQGPKLLIQFQNNGVVDDSQLPKDRFSAERLKGVDSTLKIQPAKLEDSAVYLCASSLTSLETQYFGPGTRLLVL.

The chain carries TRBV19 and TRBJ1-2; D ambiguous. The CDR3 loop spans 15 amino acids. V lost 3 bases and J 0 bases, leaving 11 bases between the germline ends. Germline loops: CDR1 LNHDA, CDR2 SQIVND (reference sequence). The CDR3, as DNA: TGTGCCAGTAGTATGGAGGCAAGAGCTAACTATGGCTACACCTTC. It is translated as CASSMEARANYGYTF.

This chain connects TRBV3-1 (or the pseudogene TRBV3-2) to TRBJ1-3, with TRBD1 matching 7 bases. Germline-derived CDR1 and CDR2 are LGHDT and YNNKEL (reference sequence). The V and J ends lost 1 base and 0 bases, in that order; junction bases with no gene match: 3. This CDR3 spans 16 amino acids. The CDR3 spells CASSQGQGTSGNTIYF. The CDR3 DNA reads TGTGCCAGCAGCCAAGGACAGGGAACCTCTGGAAACACCATATATTTT.